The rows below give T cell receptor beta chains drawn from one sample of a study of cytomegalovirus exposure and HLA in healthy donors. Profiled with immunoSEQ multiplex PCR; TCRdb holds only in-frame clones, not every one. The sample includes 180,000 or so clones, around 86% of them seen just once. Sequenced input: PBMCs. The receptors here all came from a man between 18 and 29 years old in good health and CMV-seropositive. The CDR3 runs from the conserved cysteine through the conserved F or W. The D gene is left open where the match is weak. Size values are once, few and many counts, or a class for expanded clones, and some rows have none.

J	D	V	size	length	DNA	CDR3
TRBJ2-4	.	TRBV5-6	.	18	TGTGCCAGCAGCTCACCCTTGGACAGCCGATTAGCCAAAAACATTCAGTACTTC	CASSSPLDSRLAKNIQYF
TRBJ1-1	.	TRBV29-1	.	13	TGCAGCGTTGAGGGAGAGGTGAGGACTGAAGCTTTCTTT	CSVEGEVRTEAFF
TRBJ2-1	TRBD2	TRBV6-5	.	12	TGTGCCAGCGGGACTAGCGGGAATGAGCAGTTCTTC	CASGTSGNEQFF
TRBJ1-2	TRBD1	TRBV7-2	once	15	TGTGCCAGCAGCTTAGATTGGCAGGGGGCAAGCGGCTACACCTTC	CASSLDWQGASGYTF
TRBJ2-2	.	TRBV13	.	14	TGTGCCAGCAGCTTAGAGGGGGTATCCGGGGAGCTGTTTTTT	CASSLEGVSGELFF
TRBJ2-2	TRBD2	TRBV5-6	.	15	TGTGCCAGCAGCCTAGCGGGGGGTTACACCGGGGAGCTGTTTTTT	CASSLAGGYTGELFF
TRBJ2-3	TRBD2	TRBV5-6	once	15	TGTGCCAGCAGCGTGGGACTAGCGGTCACAGATACGCAGTATTTT	CASSVGLAVTDTQYF
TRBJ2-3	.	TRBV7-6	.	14	TGTGCCAGCAGCGTCTTGAGAAGCACAGATACGCAGTATTTT	CASSVLRSTDTQYF
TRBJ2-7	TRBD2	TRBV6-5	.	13	TGTGCCAGCAGGCGGGGAGGGCCCCACGAGCAGTACTTC	CASRRGGPHEQYF
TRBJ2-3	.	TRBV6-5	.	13	TGTGCCAGCAGTTATATTGCGGAGGATACGCAGTATTTT	CASSYIAEDTQYF
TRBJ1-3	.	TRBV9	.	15	TGTGCCAGCAGCGACAGGTACCTCGCTGGAAACACCATATATTTT	CASSDRYLAGNTIYF
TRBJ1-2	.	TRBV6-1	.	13	TGTGCCAGCAGTGGTCAGACGGGGGTCGGCTACACCTTC	CASSGQTGVGYTF
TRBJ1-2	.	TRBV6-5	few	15	TGTGCCAGCAGAGTAGGACTCTCAGCTAACTATGGCTACACCTTC	CASRVGLSANYGYTF
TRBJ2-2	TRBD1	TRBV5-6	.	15	TGTGCCAGCAGGTACAACAGGGGATTTACCGGGGAGCTGTTTTTT	CASRYNRGFTGELFF
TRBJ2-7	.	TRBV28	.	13	TGTGCCAGCAGGCTCGCGAACTCCTACGAGCAGTACTTC	CASRLANSYEQYF
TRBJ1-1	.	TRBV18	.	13	TGTGCCAGCTCACCACCGGGGGCCACTGAAGCTTTCTTT	CASSPPGATEAFF
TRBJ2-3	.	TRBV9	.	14	TGTGCCAGCAGCGTAATTTCTGGGCCAGATACGCAGTATTTT	CASSVISGPDTQYF
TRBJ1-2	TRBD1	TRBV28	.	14	TGTGCCAGCGGACAGGGGGCCCTAAACTATGGCTACACCTTC	CASGQGALNYGYTF
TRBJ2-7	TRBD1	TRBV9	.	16	TGTGCCAGCAGCGCATACCGGGACAGTTCTCCTTACGAGCAGTACTTC	CASSAYRDSSPYEQYF
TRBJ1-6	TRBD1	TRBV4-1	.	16	TGCGCCAGCAGCCAAGAAGGGACAGGGAATAATTCACCCCTCCACTTT	CASSQEGTGNNSPLHF
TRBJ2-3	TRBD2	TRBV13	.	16	TGTGCCAGCAGCTCGTGGGAGGGCCCTCGGCCAGATACGCAGTATTTT	CASSSWEGPRPDTQYF
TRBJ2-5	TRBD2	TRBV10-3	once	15	TGTGCCATCAGTGAGTCACTAGCGCAAACGGAGACCCAGTACTTC	CAISESLAQTETQYF
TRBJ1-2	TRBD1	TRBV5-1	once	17	TGCGCCAGCACCAGAGGACAGGGAATTAACTCTAACTATGGCTACACCTTC	CASTRGQGINSNYGYTF
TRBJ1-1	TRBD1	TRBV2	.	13	TGTGCCAGCATCACAGGGGGACGGAGTGAAGCTTTCTTT	CASITGGRSEAFF
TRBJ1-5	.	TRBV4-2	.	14	TGTGCCAGCAGCCAGGGCGATAGCAATCAGCCCCAGCATTTT	CASSQGDSNQPQHF
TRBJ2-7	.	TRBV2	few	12	TGTGCCAGCAAATGGGGAGCCTACGAGCAGTACTTC	CASKWGAYEQYF
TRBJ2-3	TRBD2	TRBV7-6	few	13	TGTGCCAGCAGCTACCGGGAGGTAGATACGCAGTATTTT	CASSYREVDTQYF
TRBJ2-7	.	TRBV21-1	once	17	TGTGCCAGCAGCAAAGGAGCAGGGACAGGGATCTCCTACGAGCAGTACTTC	CASSKGAGTGISYEQYF
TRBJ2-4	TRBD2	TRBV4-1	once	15	TGCGCCAGCAGCCCCGCTAGCGGGGGTCGGAACATTCAGTACTTC	CASSPASGGRNIQYF
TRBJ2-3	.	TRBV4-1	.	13	TGCGCCAGCAGCCAAGTCTTCGCAGATACGCAGTATTTT	CASSQVFADTQYF
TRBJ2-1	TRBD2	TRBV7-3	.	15	TGTGCCAGCAGCTTAGGACTAGCGTCTTACAATGAGCAGTTCTTC	CASSLGLASYNEQFF
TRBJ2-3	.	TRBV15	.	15	TGTGCCACCAGCAGAGTCGGGGATAGCGCAGATACGCAGTATTTT	CATSRVGDSADTQYF
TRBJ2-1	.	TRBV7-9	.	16	TGTGCCAGCAGCTTAGGAAGGGTGGGGGGACACAATGAGCAGTTCTTC	CASSLGRVGGHNEQFF
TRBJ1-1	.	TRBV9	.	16	TGTGCCAGCAGCCCTCGACCGACAGAGATTAACACTGAAGCTTTCTTT	CASSPRPTEINTEAFF
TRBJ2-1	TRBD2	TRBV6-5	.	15	TGTGCCAGCAGTTATCAAGCGGGGGGCTACAATGAGCAGTTCTTC	CASSYQAGGYNEQFF
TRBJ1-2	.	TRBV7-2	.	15	TGTGCCAGCAGCTTAGCGGAAGGAGGGAACTATGGCTACACCTTC	CASSLAEGGNYGYTF
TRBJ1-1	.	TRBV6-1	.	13	TGTGCCAGCAGCCAGGGGCGGATCACTGAAGCTTTCTTT	CASSQGRITEAFF
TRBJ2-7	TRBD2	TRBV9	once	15	TGTGCCAGCAGCGTAGGTACTAGCGAGACCTACGAGCAGTACTTC	CASSVGTSETYEQYF